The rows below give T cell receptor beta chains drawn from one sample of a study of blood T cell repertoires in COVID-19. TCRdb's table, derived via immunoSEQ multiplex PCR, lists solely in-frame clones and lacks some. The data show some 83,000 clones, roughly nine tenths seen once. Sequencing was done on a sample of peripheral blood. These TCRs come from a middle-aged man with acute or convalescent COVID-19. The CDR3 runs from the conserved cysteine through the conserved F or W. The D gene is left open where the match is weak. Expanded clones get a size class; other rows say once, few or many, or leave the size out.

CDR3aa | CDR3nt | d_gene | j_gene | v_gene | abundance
CASSFDYTGELFF | TGTGCCAGCAGCTTTGACTACACCGGGGAGCTGTTTTTT | NA | TRBJ2-2 | TRBV7-9 | NA
CASSYGTGLETQYF | TGTGCCAGCAGCTACGGGACAGGGTTGGAGACCCAGTACTTC | TRBD1 | TRBJ2-5 | TRBV5-4 | NA
CASSPNRAGYNSPLHF | TGTGCCAGCAGCCCAAATCGGGCAGGGTATAATTCACCCCTCCACTTT | NA | TRBJ1-6 | TRBV7-2 | NA
CASSFTGPSFDNEQFF | TGTGCCAGCAGCTTCACAGGACCCTCCTTTGACAATGAGCAGTTCTTC | NA | TRBJ2-1 | TRBV7-9 | once
CASSRGQGRLNEKLFF | TGTGCCAGCAGCCGCGGTCAGGGAAGGCTTAATGAAAAACTGTTTTTT | NA | TRBJ1-4 | TRBV3-1/TRBV3-2 | NA
CASALVTGSYGYTF | TGCGCCAGCGCCCTGGTGACAGGATCCTATGGCTACACCTTC | NA | TRBJ1-2 | TRBV5-1 | once
CASSLGGRETQYF | TGCGCCAGCAGCTTGGGGGGGCGAGAGACCCAGTACTTC | NA | TRBJ2-5 | TRBV5-1 | NA
CASSTTRTGPNSPLHF | TGTGCCAGCAGCACCACTCGGACAGGGCCTAATTCACCCCTCCACTTT | TRBD1 | TRBJ1-6 | TRBV3-1/TRBV3-2 | NA
CASSADNLGNQPQHF | TGTGCCAGCAGCGCGGACAATTTGGGCAATCAGCCCCAGCATTTT | NA | TRBJ1-5 | TRBV7-2 | NA
CASSQDGGALDTQYF | TGCGCCAGCAGCCAAGACGGGGGGGCCCTAGATACGCAGTATTTT | TRBD2 | TRBJ2-3 | TRBV4-1 | NA
CASSRGGSGTDTQYF | TGTGCCAGCAGCAGGGGCGGGAGTGGCACAGATACGCAGTATTTT | TRBD2 | TRBJ2-3 | TRBV7-2 | NA
CASSLRQLWNTEAFF | TGTGCCAGCAGTTTACGTCAACTTTGGAACACTGAAGCTTTCTTT | NA | TRBJ1-1 | TRBV28 | NA